This entry lists 9 T cell receptor beta chains sequenced from one sample in a study of sequential checkpoint blockade in melanoma. Assay used: immunoSEQ multiplex PCR; TCRdb lists only in-frame clones, some missing. The sample holds around 4,900 clones, around 69% seen once. This sample's treatment: randomized to nivolumab then ipilimumab (arm A) or the reverse (arm B). Sequencing used CD8+ T cells sorted from blood (inferred from file names), obtained from a patient given nivolumab and ipilimumab in sequence. Receptors originate from a human donor with melanoma.

This clone came up once. V usage is TRBV2 and J usage is TRBJ1-1, with D possibly being TRBD1 (6 bases). Per the germline V gene, CDR1 is SNHLY and CDR2 is FYNNEI. V lost 8 bases and J 7 bases, leaving 11 bases between the germline ends. The length of the CDR3 is 11 residues. The CDR3 DNA reads as TGTGCCAGCGGCTGGGGGCTTGAAGCTTTCTTT. This gives the protein CASGWGLEAFF.

This clone is termed medium-sized (0.01 to 0.1%). The V call is TRBV18, the J call TRBJ1-5; 8 positions match TRBD1. The CDR3 spans 14 residues. With 3 bases clipped from V and 6 bases from J, the junction kept 4 bases outside the gene matches. CDR1 is KGHSH and CDR2 is LQKENI in the germline V gene. The DNA for the CDR3 is TGTGCCAGCTCACCTGAACAGGGGGGTCAGCCCCAGCATTTT. This gives the protein CASSPEQGGQPQHF.

The rearrangement joins TRBV9 to TRBJ2-5, with D unclear. Looked up from germline, CDR1 is SGDLS and CDR2 is YYNGEE. This CDR3 region has 13 residues. Trimming left V 4 bases short and J 5 bases short, with 12 bases between. CDR3 sequence reads: CASSTLPTETQYF. In DNA form, the CDR3 reads TGTGCCAGCAGCACCCTGCCTACGGAGACCCAGTACTTC.

This chain uses TRBV4-2 with TRBJ2-5; TRBD2 matches 16 bases. Gene TRBJ2-7 matches the end of the DNA better, so the J call may be wrong. CDR1 and CDR2 (germline): LGHNA, YNFKEQ. The CDR3 runs to 17 residues. Here the CDR3 DNA reads TGTGCCAGCAGCCAAGAGGGACTAGCGGGGGGGCTCTACGAGCAGTACTTC. Translating gives CASSQEGLAGGLYEQYF.

This chain links TRBV6-8 with TRBJ2-1, with 8 positions matching TRBD2. Germline V gene sequence: CDR1 MNHGY, CDR2 SAAAGT. This CDR3 comprises 15 residues. J gave up 8 bases and V 5 bases, and 11 bases lay outside the gene matches. The CDR3 DNA reads TGTGCCAGCAGTACCAGCGGGAGAGTATTTGATGAGCAGTTCTTC. Protein: CASSTSGRVFDEQFF.

V is TRBV11-3 and J is TRBJ2-2; 7 positions agree with TRBD2. The CDR3 extends over 15 amino acids. Losses at the gene ends were 4 bases for V and 6 bases for J; bases not matched to a gene: 8. Per the germline V gene, CDR1 is SGHNT and CDR2 is YENEEA. The CDR3 loop reads CASSSTRAGAGELFF. CDR3 nucleotide sequence: TGTGCCAGCAGCTCGACACGGGCGGGGGCCGGGGAGCTGTTTTTT.

The rearrangement links TRBV28 to TRBJ1-2, with 7 nucleotides matching TRBD1. Germline CDR1 MDHEN, CDR2 SYDVKM. The V gene end was trimmed by 2 bases and the J gene end by 3 bases; junction bases not matched to a gene: 0. This CDR3 has 13 residues. CDR3 bases: TGTGCCAGCAGTTTAACAGGGGACTATGGCTACACCTTC. Amino acid sequence: CASSLTGDYGYTF.

This clone was detected a few times. The chain employs TRBV27 and TRBJ2-1; unclear D gene. Trimming took 5 bases from V and 9 from J, leaving 14 bases between them. Germline V CDR1 and CDR2: MNHEY, SMNVEV (reference sequence). The CDR3 totals 13 residues. The DNA for the CDR3 is TGTGCCAGCAGTCCCACTTCACAGTTTGAGCAGTTCTTC. It is translated as CASSPTSQFEQFF.

The rearrangement joins TRBV6-5 to TRBJ2-2; 7 nucleotides line up with TRBD1. Germline loops: CDR1 MNHEY, CDR2 SVGAGI. The CDR3 contains 16 residues. The V segment lost 4 bases and the J segment 4 bases; nucleotides outside the gene matches: 9. In DNA, the CDR3 is TGTGCCAGCAGTTCGCCCGGGACAGCAACCACCGGGGAGCTGTTTTTT. Translated: CASSSPGTATTGELFF.